What follows are 15 T cell receptor beta chains derived from one specimen sequenced in a study of T cells in Graves' hyperthyroidism and ophthalmopathy. RNA transcripts yielded amplified TCR beta CDR3 regions. First-round RT-PCR targeting the TCR CDR3 was performed with the HTBI primer set. TCRdb analysed the multiplex PCR reads with MiXCR anew, one entry per CDR3 protein. In the table there are around 240,000 distinct CDR3 sequences, roughly 15% of which are singletons. Sample: blood. The receptor source for this set is a woman aged 40 to 50 with Graves' hyperthyroidism that later progressed to Graves' ophthalmopathy.

This clonotype was counted ten times or more. The V gene is TRBV27, the J gene TRBJ2-3; 13 nucleotides line up with TRBD2. The CDR3 loop spans 16 amino acids. Trimming at V came to 7 bases and at J to 6 bases, leaving 10 bases not matched to a gene. Germline V gives CDR1 MNHEY, CDR2 SMNVEV (reference sequence). CDR3 loop: CASTQTGLAGEDTQYF. CDR3 in DNA: TGTGCCAGCACCCAGACAGGACTAGCGGGGGAGGATACGCAGTATTTT.

This clonotype was seen repeatedly, ten times or more. This sequence joins TRBV11-3 and TRBJ2-2, with D possibly TRBD2 on 7 matching bases. The ends were cut back, 0 bases at V and 1 base at J, with 27 bases in the middle. Germline-derived CDR1 and CDR2 are SGHNT and YENEEA. This CDR3 is built from 22 residues. The CDR3 region is CASSLEVGPGAHSGENTGELFF. The CDR3 nucleotides read TGTGCCAGCAGCTTAGAAGTCGGACCAGGGGCGCACAGCGGGGAGAACACCGGGGAGCTGTTTTTT.

The chain carries TRBV28 and TRBJ2-7, with 12 bases that match TRBD1. The CDR3 extends over 15 amino acids. V lost 9 bases to trimming and J lost 5 bases; unmatched junction nucleotides: 11. CDR1 and CDR2 from the germline V gene are MDHEN and SYDVKM. The CDR3 reads CASYSGQGAGHEQYF. The CDR3 region has the DNA TGTGCCAGTTACTCGGGACAGGGGGCTGGCCACGAGCAGTACTTC.

The table lists this clonotype with a count of one. An end of the junction differs from the germline gene, which may be a read error. This rearrangement joins TRBV6-5 to TRBJ2-7; tentatively, D is TRBD1 (6 bases). The CDR3 is made up of 16 amino acids. Germline CDR1 is MNHEY and CDR2 is SVGAGI. The CDR3 nucleotides are TGTGCCAGCAGTTATGGAGCAAGGGGGACCCCCTACGAGCGGTACTTC. Residues: CASSYGARGTPYERYF.

This clonotype was seen repeatedly, ten times or more. This chain joins TRBV20-1 and TRBJ2-5; D call uncertain. From germline, CDR1 is DFQATT and CDR2 SNEGSKA (reference sequence). With 6 bases removed from V and 7 bases from J, the gap between germline ends came to 21 bases. The CDR3 sequence is 14 residues long. The chain's CDR3 is CSAPHRALSWTQYF. The CDR3 DNA sequence: TGCAGTGCACCTCACCGGGCCCTTTCCTGGACCCAGTACTTC.

As to this clonotype: A much larger clone is a single base away; this may be a read error. This chain connects TRBV4-1 to TRBJ2-5; possibly TRBD1 for D (5 bases). This CDR3 is built from 12 residues. CDR1 and CDR2 (germline): MGHRA, YSYEKL. CDR3 DNA sequence: TGCGCCAGCGGCCACTCAGGGGAGACCCAGTACTTC. It specifies CASGHSGETQYF.

J is TRBJ2-5 and V is TRBV7-9, with D maybe TRBD2 (6 bases). The CDR3 has 15 residues. The germline V gene has CDR1 SEHNR and CDR2 FQNEAQ (reference sequence). Deletions cut 5 bases from V and 5 bases from J, with 18 bases between. The CDR3 here is CASSPKGRELETQYF. The DNA for the CDR3 is TGTGCCAGCAGCCCCAAGGGACGGGAGTTGGAGACCCAGTACTTC.

The chain links TRBV4-1 to TRBJ2-7; 9 bases align to TRBD2. The germline V gene encodes CDR1 MGHRA and CDR2 YSYEKL. The V segment lost 3 bases and the J segment 6 bases; nucleotides outside the gene matches: 12. The CDR3 length is 16 residues. The DNA for the CDR3 is TGCGCCAGCAGCCACATAAGCGGGAGGTCCTCCCGCGAGCAGTACTTC. It codes for CASSHISGRSSREQYF.

This clonotype was detected ten times or more. The gene calls are TRBV2 and TRBJ2-7; D is possibly TRBD2 (6 bases). The CDR3 sequence is 14 residues long. The V end was cut by 5 bases, the J end by 5 bases, with 16 bases between. Per the germline V gene, CDR1 is SNHLY and CDR2 is FYNNEI. The CDR3 loop reads CASSNRDGRNEQYF. CDR3 in DNA: TGTGCCAGCAGTAACCGGGACGGGAGAAACGAGCAGTACTTC.

Details on this clonotype: Possible read error: a much larger clone is one base away. This sequence joins TRBV20-1 and TRBJ1-1, with no clear D. Germline CDR1 DFQATT, CDR2 SNEGSKA (reference sequence). This CDR3 spans 14 amino acids. CDR3 residues: CSAYPRLRNTGAFF. Here the CDR3 DNA reads TGCAGTGCTTACCCCAGACTCAGGAACACTGGAGCTTTCTTT.

This clonotype was observed many times. This chain connects TRBV9 to TRBJ2-5, with a tentative D call TRBD1 (5 bases). V shed 4 bases and J shed 5 bases, with 18 bases lying between them. There are 15 residues in the CDR3. Germline-derived CDR1 and CDR2 are SGDLS and YYNGEE. CDR3 in DNA: TGTGCCAGCAGCTTAAACCCTCAGGGTTCGGAGACCCAGTACTTC. Its translation: CASSLNPQGSETQYF.

This clonotype was recorded many times. The chain uses TRBV20-1 and TRBJ2-7, with D perhaps matching TRBD1 (6 bases). Germline V CDR1 and CDR2: DFQATT, SNEGSKA (reference sequence). The CDR3 extends over 13 amino acids. The ends were cut back, 7 bases at V and 5 bases at J, with 18 bases in the middle. CDR3 protein: CSVSTGHEDEQYF. DNA for the CDR3: TGCAGTGTCTCTACAGGGCACGAGGACGAGCAGTACTTC.

This clonotype was recorded many times. The CDR3 loop is CASSLALWGTEAFF. The DNA of the CDR3 is TGTGCCAGCAGCTTAGCCTTATGGGGGACTGAAGCTTTCTTT. V and J are TRBV7-8 and TRBJ1-1, with D tentatively TRBD1 (5 bases). The CDR3 runs 14 residues. CDR1 is SGHVS and CDR2 is FQNEAQ in the germline V gene. V was clipped by 0 bases and J by 5 bases, with 10 bases between them.

This clonotype was counted ten times or more. The chain links TRBV2 to TRBJ2-1; TRBD2 aligns across 8 bases. Germline assignment: CDR1 SNHLY and CDR2 FYNNEI. V was clipped by 6 bases and J by 7 bases; unmatched bases: 5. The length of the CDR3 is 13 residues. The CDR3 DNA follows: TGTGCCAGCAGCCGGGAGGGTGAGAATGAGCAGTTCTTC. Protein sequence: CASSREGENEQFF.

This clonotype was seen repeatedly, ten times or more. The CDR3 spells CASSPPVTGRVYGYTF. CDR3 sequence (DNA): TGTGCCAGCAGTCCCCCGGTAACAGGGAGAGTGTATGGCTACACCTTC. The chain couples TRBV28 to TRBJ1-2; tentative D call: TRBD1 (6 bases). The germline V gene has CDR1 MDHEN and CDR2 SYDVKM. The CDR3 consists of 16 residues. V lost 5 bases, J lost 5 bases, and 21 bases lay in between.